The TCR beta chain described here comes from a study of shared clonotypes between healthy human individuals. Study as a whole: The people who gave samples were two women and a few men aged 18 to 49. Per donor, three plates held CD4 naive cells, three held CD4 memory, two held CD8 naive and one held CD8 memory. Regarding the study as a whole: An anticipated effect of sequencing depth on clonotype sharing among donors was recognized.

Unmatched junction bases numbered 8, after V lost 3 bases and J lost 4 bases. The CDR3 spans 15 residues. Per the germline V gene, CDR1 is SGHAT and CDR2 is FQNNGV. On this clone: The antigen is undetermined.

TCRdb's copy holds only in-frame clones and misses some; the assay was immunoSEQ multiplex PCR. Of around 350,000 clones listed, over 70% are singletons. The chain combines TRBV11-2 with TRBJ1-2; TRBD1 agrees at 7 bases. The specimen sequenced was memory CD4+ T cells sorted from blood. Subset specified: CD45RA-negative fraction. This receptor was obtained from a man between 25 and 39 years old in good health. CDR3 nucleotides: TGTGCCAGCAGCTTCGGGACAGTTAAACCCTATGGCTACACCTTC. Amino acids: CASSFGTVKPYGYTF.